The rows below give T cell receptor beta chains drawn from one sample of a study of response to subunit inactivated influenza vaccine. Via MiXCR, TCRdb re-called the RT-PCR reads, giving one row per CDR3 protein. There are just over 300,000 distinct CDR3 sequences in the sample; just over 20% occur only once, and roughly 10% lies in the top ten. The sample consisted of PBMCs from blood, taken less than 22 months after vaccination. The origin of the receptors is a man aged 50-75 years who received an inactivated influenza vaccine. Both conserved end residues are part of each CDR3. A D gene is named only where the DNA matches it firmly. Only some rows state a clone size, as once, few, many or a class for expanded clones.

TRBJ1-6	.	.	TRBV7-9	TGTGCCAGCAGCCCAACCCCCGGCCCCCTCCACTTT	CASSPTPGPLHF
TRBJ1-1	.	.	TRBV7-2	TGTGCCAGCAGCTTTACTTCAAGAGGTGAAGCTTTCTTT	CASSFTSRGEAFF
TRBJ1-2	.	few	TRBV5-6	TGTGCCAGCAGCTTCCGGGACCGAGTTAACTATGGCTACACCTTC	CASSFRDRVNYGYTF
TRBJ2-7	.	.	TRBV7-2	TGTGCCAGCAGCTTAAAGTTCTCCTACGAGCAGTACTTC	CASSLKFSYEQYF
TRBJ2-1	.	.	TRBV20-1	TGCAGTGCTAGAGATCGATCGGGAGCGGAGTACAATGAGCAGTTCTTC	CSARDRSGAEYNEQFF
TRBJ2-5	.	.	TRBV7-6	TGTGCCAGCAGACATCCTAGGGTAGCGAGTGAGACCCAGTACTTC	CASRHPRVASETQYF
TRBJ2-3	.	.	TRBV11-2	TGTGCCAGCAGACGCCAGGGGGATACGCAGTATTTT	CASRRQGDTQYF
TRBJ2-7	.	.	TRBV14	TGTGCCAGCAGCCAATGGGTGACCTACGAGCAGTACTTC	CASSQWVTYEQYF
TRBJ1-2	.	many	TRBV20-1	TGCAGTGCTAGTGATATAGGGCGAGACAGCGGCTACACCTTC	CSASDIGRDSGYTF
TRBJ2-1	.	few	TRBV7-9	TGTGCCAGCAGCGCCATCCCTCTATTGGGTGAGCAGTTCTTC	CASSAIPLLGEQFF
TRBJ2-7	TRBD2	.	TRBV4-2	TGTGCCAGCAGCCAAGACGGGACTAGCGGGTACGAGCAGTACTTC	CASSQDGTSGYEQYF
TRBJ2-1	.	.	TRBV20-1	TGCAGTGCTCACAAGTGGGGCAACAGTGAGCAGTTCTTC	CSAHKWGNSEQFF
TRBJ2-7	.	few	TRBV20-1	TGCAGTGCTCCGGACACCTCCTACGAGCAGTACTTC	CSAPDTSYEQYF
TRBJ1-3	.	few	TRBV10-3	TGTGCCATCAGTGAGGGGGGTATAAGCTCTGGAAACACCATATATTTT	CAISEGGISSGNTIYF
TRBJ1-1	.	many	TRBV4-1	TGCGCCAGCAGCCAGACTACAGTGAGGAACACTGAAGCTTTCTTT	CASSQTTVRNTEAFF
TRBJ2-7	.	few	TRBV28	TGTGCCAGCAGGGACTACTCCTACGAGCAGTACTTC	CASRDYSYEQYF
TRBJ1-1	TRBD1	many	TRBV18	TGTGCCAGCTCCGGGACAGAGAACACTGAAGCTTTCTTT	CASSGTENTEAFF
TRBJ1-1	.	.	TRBV30	TGTGCCTGGAGTGTTCCGGGCTACACTGAAGCTTTCTTT	CAWSVPGYTEAFF
TRBJ2-3	TRBD1	.	TRBV29-1	TGCAGCGCCGGGGCCGGGACAGAAAGAGATACGCAGTATTTT	CSAGAGTERDTQYF
TRBJ2-3	.	.	TRBV6-2/TRBV6-3	TGTGCCAGCAGTTACCAGACAGATACGCAGTATTTT	CASSYQTDTQYF
TRBJ2-3	TRBD1	few	TRBV20-1	TGCAGTGCTCTACACCGACGGACAGGGATTTCAGATACGCAGTATTTT	CSALHRRTGISDTQYF
TRBJ2-1	.	.	TRBV7-2	TGTGCCAGCCGGATCTCCTACAATGAGCAGTTCTTC	CASRISYNEQFF
TRBJ1-4	TRBD1	many	TRBV24-1	TGTGCCACCAGTGGATTCGAGACAGGGAATGAAAAACTGTTTTTT	CATSGFETGNEKLFF
TRBJ1-6	.	.	TRBV28	TGTGCCAGCAGTCCAAGATCCGGGGTGCAGAATTCACCCCTCCACTTT	CASSPRSGVQNSPLHF
TRBJ2-3	.	.	TRBV5-1	TGCGCCAGCAGCTTGGCCATTAGGGGCACAGATACGCAGTATTTT	CASSLAIRGTDTQYF
TRBJ2-5	.	few	TRBV27	TGTGCCAGCAGTTTTTCGGGGGCCCAAGAGACCCAGTACTTC	CASSFSGAQETQYF
TRBJ2-1	TRBD2	.	TRBV20-1	TGCAGTGCTCCCGGGACTAGCGGGAGTTACAATGAGCAGTTCTTC	CSAPGTSGSYNEQFF
TRBJ2-1	.	few	TRBV7-8	TGTGCCAGCAGCAGGGCCTCAATTGTCCACAATGAGCAGTTCTTC	CASSRASIVHNEQFF
TRBJ1-2	.	.	TRBV28	TGTGCCAGCAGTTTCCGGGGACTGGAATATGGCTACACCTTC	CASSFRGLEYGYTF
TRBJ2-1	TRBD2	few	TRBV20-1	TGCAGTGCTAGAGACGTACTAGCGGGGGGGCCTAATGAGCAGTTCTTC	CSARDVLAGGPNEQFF
TRBJ1-2	TRBD1	many	TRBV5-6	TGTGCCAGCAGCTCGCCTACAGGGGGCACCTATGGCTACACCTTC	CASSSPTGGTYGYTF
TRBJ1-4	.	many	TRBV5-1	TGCGCCAGCAGCTTGGGGCTGCAGGGATTGTATGAAAAACTGTTTTTT	CASSLGLQGLYEKLFF
TRBJ2-7	.	.	TRBV3-1	TGTGCCAGCAGCCCTGCGGGACAGTCTCGCGAGCAGTACTTC	CASSPAGQSREQYF
TRBJ2-5	.	.	TRBV7-8	TGTGCCAGCAGCTTAGCATCCGGGCCAGAGACCCAGTACTTC	CASSLASGPETQYF
TRBJ1-1	TRBD1	.	TRBV20-1	TGCAGTGCTACCTCAGGGGGCCTCGACACTGAAGCTTTCTTT	CSATSGGLDTEAFF
TRBJ1-5	TRBD1	.	TRBV12-3/TRBV12-4	TGTGCCAGCAGTTTAAGGGTCCCTTTCCGACAGGGGGCGAGGGGCAATCAGCCCCAGCATTTT	CASSLRVPFRQGARGNQPQHF
TRBJ2-2	.	few	TRBV30	TGTGCCTGGATGGGCCGACAGTACACCGGGGAGCTGTTTTTT	CAWMGRQYTGELFF
TRBJ1-6	.	few	TRBV21-1	TGTGCCAGCAGCAAGCCCGCGAAAGATTCACCCCTCCACTTT	CASSKPAKDSPLHF
TRBJ2-1	.	.	TRBV20-1	TGCAGTGCTAGAGCCAGGGGATTTCCTAGTGAGCAGTTCTTC	CSARARGFPSEQFF
TRBJ1-6	.	.	TRBV11-2	TGTGCCAGCAGCCCGGGATTTCCACCCCTCCACTTT	CASSPGFPPLHF
TRBJ2-7	TRBD2	.	TRBV19	TGTGCCAGTACCCCGTCTAGCGGACCTAGATACGAGCAGTACTTC	CASTPSSGPRYEQYF
TRBJ2-3	TRBD1	once	TRBV19	TGTGCCAGTAGTATTATAGGTCAGGGGGACGCAGATACGCAGTATTTT	CASSIIGQGDADTQYF
TRBJ2-7	TRBD1	.	TRBV5-6	TGTGCCAGCAGCGGGCCGGGACAGGGGGCCTCCTACGAGCAGTACTTC	CASSGPGQGASYEQYF
TRBJ1-3	.	.	TRBV30	TGTGCCTGGAGTGCCAAAGGGCTGAATGGAAACACCATATATTTT	CAWSAKGLNGNTIYF
TRBJ2-5	TRBD1	.	TRBV5-1	TGCGCCAGCAGCTTGGAGAACAGGGGCGGGGAGACCCAGTACTTC	CASSLENRGGETQYF
TRBJ1-2	.	few	TRBV7-9	TGTGCCAGCAGCTTCAGACGGCCATCCTATGGCTACACCTTC	CASSFRRPSYGYTF
TRBJ1-2	.	.	TRBV4-3	TGCGCCAGCAGCCAAGAGCGGGGTCGGAGCTATGGCTACACCTTC	CASSQERGRSYGYTF
TRBJ2-1	.	.	TRBV5-1	TGCGCCAGCAGCTTGGTATCCGGGGGCTATGAGCAGTTCTTC	CASSLVSGGYEQFF
TRBJ1-2	.	few	TRBV7-9	TGTGCCAGCAGCTTTGAGGCAGTGAACTATGGCTACACCTTC	CASSFEAVNYGYTF
TRBJ1-1	.	.	TRBV20-1	TGCAGTGCTCGGTATACAGGGTGGAACACTGAAGCTTTCTTT	CSARYTGWNTEAFF
TRBJ2-3	.	.	TRBV20-1	TGCAGTGCTATTGTAAGCCCAGATACGCAGTATTTT	CSAIVSPDTQYF
TRBJ2-4	TRBD2	.	TRBV9	TGTGCCAGCAGCGTATCTAGCGGGATAAACATTCAGTACTTC	CASSVSSGINIQYF
TRBJ2-3	.	few	TRBV6-9	TGTGCCAGCAGTTATACGAAGGACAGCACAGATACGCAGTATTTT	CASSYTKDSTDTQYF
TRBJ1-4	TRBD1	many	TRBV20-1	TGCAGTGCTAGAGATCTGTACTCGGGACAGTCGGGAACAACTAATGAAAAACTGTTTTTT	CSARDLYSGQSGTTNEKLFF
TRBJ2-7	TRBD1	.	TRBV29-1	TGCAGCGTCGCGTGGGGTCAGGGGGCTTACGAGCAGTACTTC	CSVAWGQGAYEQYF
TRBJ1-2	.	.	TRBV5-5	TGTGCCAGCAGCTTGGCTACAGGAGGGGGGAGAGCTAACTATGGCTACACCTTC	CASSLATGGGRANYGYTF
TRBJ1-6	TRBD1	few	TRBV20-1	TGCAGTGCTAGAGATGGGGACAGCGCTTTATCACCCCTCCACTTT	CSARDGDSALSPLHF
TRBJ1-6	TRBD1	.	TRBV19	TGTGCCACCCGGGACAGCGCCCGTTCACCCCTCCACTTT	CATRDSARSPLHF
TRBJ2-1	TRBD2	.	TRBV20-1	TGCAGTGCTAGAGGTAGGAAGCGGGGCAATGAGCAGTTCTTC	CSARGRKRGNEQFF
TRBJ2-3	TRBD2	many	TRBV12-3/TRBV12-4	TGTGCCAGCATGTCGCGGGGGGCAGATACGCAGTATTTT	CASMSRGADTQYF